This is a list of T cell receptor beta chains from one sample in a study of glioma-infiltrating T cells after dendritic cell vaccination. Clones were sequenced by immunoSEQ multiplex PCR, and TCRdb holds only the in-frame ones, with some missing. This sample has tens of thousands of clones, with under 90% found just once. The sequencing here drew on blood, taken before dendritic cell vaccination. The source of these receptors is a human donor with glioblastoma. The CDR3 runs from the conserved cysteine through the conserved F or W. A D gene is named only where the DNA matches it firmly. Clone size is stated in some rows and not others, as once, few, many or a class when expanded.

d_call j_call clone_size v_call cdr3_nt cdr3_aa
NA TRBJ1-4 few TRBV6-1 TGTGCCAGCAGTGAATTAGGAGGGTCGATCTCTGAAAAACTGTTTTTT CASSELGGSISEKLFF
NA TRBJ2-3 once TRBV2 TGTGCCAGCAGCAGGAACACAGATACGCAGTATTTT CASSRNTDTQYF
TRBD2 TRBJ2-3 NA TRBV19 TGTGCCAGTAGTATCGGGGGGTCGGGCACAGATACGCAGTATTTT CASSIGGSGTDTQYF
NA TRBJ1-1 NA TRBV9 TGTGCCAGCAGCGTAGGCAACTGGGAGGACACTGAAGCTTTCTTT CASSVGNWEDTEAFF
TRBD1 TRBJ1-2 NA TRBV15 TGTGCCACCAGCAGAGATCCAGCCGGGACAGGGTATGGCTACACCTTC CATSRDPAGTGYGYTF
NA TRBJ2-2 NA TRBV7-9 TGTGCCAGCAGCTTAGGGGACTCTATAAACACCGGGGAGCTGTTTTTT CASSLGDSINTGELFF
TRBD1 TRBJ2-7 NA TRBV6-1 TGTGCCATCGACAGGGTGCAGGAGCAGTACTTC CAIDRVQEQYF
NA TRBJ1-1 once TRBV6-5 TGTGCCAGCAGCAAATCAGAGAACACTGAAGCTTTCTTT CASSKSENTEAFF
NA TRBJ1-1 NA TRBV5-1 TGCGCCAGCAGCTCGCTAGCCGTGGGTTTCACTGAAGCTTTCTTT CASSSLAVGFTEAFF
TRBD1 TRBJ1-6 NA TRBV4-2 TGTGCCAGCAGCCAAGAGGGGACAGGGGCTATAAATTCACCCCTCCACTTT CASSQEGTGAINSPLHF
NA TRBJ1-1 NA TRBV18 TGTGCCAGCTCACCTCCCACAGACCCAGAGGGCACTGAAGCTTTCTTT CASSPPTDPEGTEAFF
TRBD2 TRBJ2-7 NA TRBV4-2 TGTGCCAGCAGCCTCCAGACTAGCGGGGACTCCTACGAGCAGTACTTC CASSLQTSGDSYEQYF
NA TRBJ2-1 NA TRBV5-1 TGCGCCAGCAGCCCATCCCCTACAGGGTCCTACAATGAGCAGTTCTTC CASSPSPTGSYNEQFF
NA TRBJ2-7 NA TRBV20-1 TGCAGTGCTAGAGAACGGTACGAGCAGTACTTC CSARERYEQYF
NA TRBJ1-1 NA TRBV5-4 TGTGCCAGCAGCCAGGACATGAACACTGAAGCTTTCTTT CASSQDMNTEAFF
NA TRBJ1-4 few TRBV2 TGTGCCAGCAGTGAAGGGCAGGATAATGAAAAACTGTTTTTT CASSEGQDNEKLFF
NA TRBJ2-1 NA TRBV5-1 TGCGCCAGCAGCTTGGAACTGGGCATGGTCTACAATGAGCAGTTCTTC CASSLELGMVYNEQFF
TRBD2 TRBJ2-2 NA TRBV19 TGTGCCAGTAGTTCCCCCGGGAGGACTCGTTTCGGGGAGCTGTTTTTT CASSSPGRTRFGELFF
NA TRBJ2-2 NA TRBV5-1 TGCGCCAGCAGCCCCTCTGCGGACACCGGGGAGCTGTTTTTT CASSPSADTGELFF
TRBD1 TRBJ1-2 NA TRBV28 TGTGCCAGCAGGGTAGACAGGGCCTATGGCTACACCTTC CASRVDRAYGYTF
NA TRBJ2-7 NA TRBV29-1 TGCAGCGTTGAAGCCGGGGGAGATTACGAGCAGTACTTC CSVEAGGDYEQYF
NA TRBJ1-5 NA TRBV19 TGTGCCAGTAGTATCCCGACAGAGAGTCAGCCCCAGCATTTT CASSIPTESQPQHF
NA TRBJ2-2 NA TRBV7-2 TGTGCCAGCAGCTTATATGGGGAGCTGTTTTTT CASSLYGELFF
TRBD1 TRBJ2-1 NA TRBV5-1 TGCGCCAGCAGCTTGGACTCCGGGACAGGGAGGGCTGAGCAGTTCTTC CASSLDSGTGRAEQFF